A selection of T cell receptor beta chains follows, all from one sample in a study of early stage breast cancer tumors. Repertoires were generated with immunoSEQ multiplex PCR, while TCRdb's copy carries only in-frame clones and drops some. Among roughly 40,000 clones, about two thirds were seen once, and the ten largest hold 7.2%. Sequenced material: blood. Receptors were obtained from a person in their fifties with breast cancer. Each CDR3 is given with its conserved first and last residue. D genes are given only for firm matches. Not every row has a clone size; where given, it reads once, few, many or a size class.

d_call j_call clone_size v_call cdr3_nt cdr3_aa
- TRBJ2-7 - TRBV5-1 TGCGCCAGCAGCTTGGCCCCCCTTCTGGAGCAGTACTTC CASSLAPLLEQYF
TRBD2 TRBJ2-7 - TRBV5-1 TGCGCCAGCAGCTTTGGTGGGACTAGCGGGATATACGAGCAGTACTTC CASSFGGTSGIYEQYF
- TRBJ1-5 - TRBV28 TGTGCCAGCAGTTTACGGAATCAGCCCCAGCATTTT CASSLRNQPQHF
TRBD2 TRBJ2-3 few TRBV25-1 TGTGCCAGCAGTGAACAACTAGCGGGAGATAGAGATACGCAGTATTTT CASSEQLAGDRDTQYF
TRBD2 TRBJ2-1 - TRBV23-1 TGCGCCAGCAGTCAATCGGGCGGGGGTTCGGCCCCCTACAATGAGCAGTTCTTC CASSQSGGGSAPYNEQFF
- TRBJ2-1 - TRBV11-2 TGTGCCAGCAGCTCAGACCGGACAGACAATGAGCAGTTCTTC CASSSDRTDNEQFF
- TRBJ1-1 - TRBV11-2 TGTGCCAGCAGCTTAGTGACCAGCGGCACTGAAGCTTTCTTT CASSLVTSGTEAFF
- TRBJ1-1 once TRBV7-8 TGTGCCAGCAGAAGGACAGATTCGAACACTGAAGCTTTCTTT CASRRTDSNTEAFF
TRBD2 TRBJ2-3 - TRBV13 TGTGCCAGCAGTGCTAGCGGGTCGCGCACAGATACGCAGTATTTT CASSASGSRTDTQYF
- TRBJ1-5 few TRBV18 TGTGCCAGCTCACCGCGGACGGGACAGCCCCAGCATTTT CASSPRTGQPQHF